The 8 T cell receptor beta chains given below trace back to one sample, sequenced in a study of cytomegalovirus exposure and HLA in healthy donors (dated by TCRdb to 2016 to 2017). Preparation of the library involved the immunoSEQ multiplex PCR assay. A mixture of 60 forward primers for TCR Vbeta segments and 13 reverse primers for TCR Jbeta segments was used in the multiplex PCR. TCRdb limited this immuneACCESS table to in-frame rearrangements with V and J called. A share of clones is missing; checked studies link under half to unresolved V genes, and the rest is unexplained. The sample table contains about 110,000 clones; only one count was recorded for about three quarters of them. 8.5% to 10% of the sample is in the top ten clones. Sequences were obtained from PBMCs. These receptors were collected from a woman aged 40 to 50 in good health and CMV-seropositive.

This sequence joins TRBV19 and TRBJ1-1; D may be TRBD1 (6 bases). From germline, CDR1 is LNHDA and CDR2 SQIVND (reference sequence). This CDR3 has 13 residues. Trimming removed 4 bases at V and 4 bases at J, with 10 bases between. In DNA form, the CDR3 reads TGTGCCAGTAGTACCGCCAGGGGCACTGAAGCTTTCTTT. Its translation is CASSTARGTEAFF.

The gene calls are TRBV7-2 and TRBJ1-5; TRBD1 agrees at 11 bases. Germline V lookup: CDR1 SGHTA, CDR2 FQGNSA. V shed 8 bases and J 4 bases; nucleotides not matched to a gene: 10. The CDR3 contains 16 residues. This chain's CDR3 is CASGGTGGLVNQPQHF. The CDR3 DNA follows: TGTGCCAGCGGAGGGACAGGGGGTTTAGTTAATCAGCCCCAGCATTTT.

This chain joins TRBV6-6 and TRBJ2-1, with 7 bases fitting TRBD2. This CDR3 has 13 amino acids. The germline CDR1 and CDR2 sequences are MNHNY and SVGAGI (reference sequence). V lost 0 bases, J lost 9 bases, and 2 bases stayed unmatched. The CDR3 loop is CASSYSGGFEQFF. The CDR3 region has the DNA TGTGCCAGCAGTTACTCGGGGGGGTTTGAGCAGTTCTTC.

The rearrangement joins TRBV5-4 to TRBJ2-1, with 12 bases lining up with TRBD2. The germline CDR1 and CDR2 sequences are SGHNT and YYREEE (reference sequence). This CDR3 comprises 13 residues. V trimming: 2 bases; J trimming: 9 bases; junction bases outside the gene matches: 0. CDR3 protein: CASSLLAGGEQFF. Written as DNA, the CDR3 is TGTGCCAGCAGCTTACTAGCGGGAGGTGAGCAGTTCTTC.

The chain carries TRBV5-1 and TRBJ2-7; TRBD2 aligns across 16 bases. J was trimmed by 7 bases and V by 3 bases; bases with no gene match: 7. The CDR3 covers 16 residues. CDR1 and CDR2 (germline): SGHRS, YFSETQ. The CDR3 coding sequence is TGCGCCAGCAGCTACGGGACTAGCGGGGGGGCCTGGGAGCAGTACTTC. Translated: CASSYGTSGGAWEQYF.

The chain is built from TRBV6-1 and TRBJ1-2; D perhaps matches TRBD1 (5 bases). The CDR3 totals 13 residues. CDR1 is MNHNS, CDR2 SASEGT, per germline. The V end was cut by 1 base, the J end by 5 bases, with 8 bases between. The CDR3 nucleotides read TGTGCCAGCAGTGAAGGCAGGGCGTATGGCTACACCTTC. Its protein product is CASSEGRAYGYTF.

CDR3 protein: CASSSLGLMNTEAFF. The CDR3, as DNA: TGTGCCAGCAGCTCCCTGGGACTGATGAACACTGAAGCTTTCTTT. The chain links TRBV5-4 to TRBJ1-1; maybe TRBD1 (5 bases). The CDR3 sequence is 15 residues long. CDR1 is SGHNT and CDR2 is YYREEE in the germline V gene (reference sequence). Trimming removed 3 bases at V and 0 bases at J, with 12 bases between.

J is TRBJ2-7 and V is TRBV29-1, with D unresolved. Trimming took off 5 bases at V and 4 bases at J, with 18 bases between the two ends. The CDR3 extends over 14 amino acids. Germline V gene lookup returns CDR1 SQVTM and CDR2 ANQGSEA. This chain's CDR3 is CSVRVELPIYEQYF. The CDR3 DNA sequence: TGCAGCGTTCGTGTAGAGTTACCTATTTACGAGCAGTACTTC.